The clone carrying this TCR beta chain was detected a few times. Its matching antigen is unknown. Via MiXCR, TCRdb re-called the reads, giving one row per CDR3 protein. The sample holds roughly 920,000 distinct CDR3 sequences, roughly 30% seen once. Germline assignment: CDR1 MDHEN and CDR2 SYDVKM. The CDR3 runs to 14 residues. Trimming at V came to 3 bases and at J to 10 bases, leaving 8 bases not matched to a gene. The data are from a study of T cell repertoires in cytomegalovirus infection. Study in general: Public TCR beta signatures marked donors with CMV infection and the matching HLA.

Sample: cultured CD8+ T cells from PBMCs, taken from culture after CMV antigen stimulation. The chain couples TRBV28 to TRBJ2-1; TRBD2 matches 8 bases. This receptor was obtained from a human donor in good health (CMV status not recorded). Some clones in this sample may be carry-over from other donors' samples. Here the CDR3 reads CASSFQAGEDEQFF. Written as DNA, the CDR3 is TGTGCCAGCAGTTTTCAAGCGGGGGAGGACGAGCAGTTCTTC.